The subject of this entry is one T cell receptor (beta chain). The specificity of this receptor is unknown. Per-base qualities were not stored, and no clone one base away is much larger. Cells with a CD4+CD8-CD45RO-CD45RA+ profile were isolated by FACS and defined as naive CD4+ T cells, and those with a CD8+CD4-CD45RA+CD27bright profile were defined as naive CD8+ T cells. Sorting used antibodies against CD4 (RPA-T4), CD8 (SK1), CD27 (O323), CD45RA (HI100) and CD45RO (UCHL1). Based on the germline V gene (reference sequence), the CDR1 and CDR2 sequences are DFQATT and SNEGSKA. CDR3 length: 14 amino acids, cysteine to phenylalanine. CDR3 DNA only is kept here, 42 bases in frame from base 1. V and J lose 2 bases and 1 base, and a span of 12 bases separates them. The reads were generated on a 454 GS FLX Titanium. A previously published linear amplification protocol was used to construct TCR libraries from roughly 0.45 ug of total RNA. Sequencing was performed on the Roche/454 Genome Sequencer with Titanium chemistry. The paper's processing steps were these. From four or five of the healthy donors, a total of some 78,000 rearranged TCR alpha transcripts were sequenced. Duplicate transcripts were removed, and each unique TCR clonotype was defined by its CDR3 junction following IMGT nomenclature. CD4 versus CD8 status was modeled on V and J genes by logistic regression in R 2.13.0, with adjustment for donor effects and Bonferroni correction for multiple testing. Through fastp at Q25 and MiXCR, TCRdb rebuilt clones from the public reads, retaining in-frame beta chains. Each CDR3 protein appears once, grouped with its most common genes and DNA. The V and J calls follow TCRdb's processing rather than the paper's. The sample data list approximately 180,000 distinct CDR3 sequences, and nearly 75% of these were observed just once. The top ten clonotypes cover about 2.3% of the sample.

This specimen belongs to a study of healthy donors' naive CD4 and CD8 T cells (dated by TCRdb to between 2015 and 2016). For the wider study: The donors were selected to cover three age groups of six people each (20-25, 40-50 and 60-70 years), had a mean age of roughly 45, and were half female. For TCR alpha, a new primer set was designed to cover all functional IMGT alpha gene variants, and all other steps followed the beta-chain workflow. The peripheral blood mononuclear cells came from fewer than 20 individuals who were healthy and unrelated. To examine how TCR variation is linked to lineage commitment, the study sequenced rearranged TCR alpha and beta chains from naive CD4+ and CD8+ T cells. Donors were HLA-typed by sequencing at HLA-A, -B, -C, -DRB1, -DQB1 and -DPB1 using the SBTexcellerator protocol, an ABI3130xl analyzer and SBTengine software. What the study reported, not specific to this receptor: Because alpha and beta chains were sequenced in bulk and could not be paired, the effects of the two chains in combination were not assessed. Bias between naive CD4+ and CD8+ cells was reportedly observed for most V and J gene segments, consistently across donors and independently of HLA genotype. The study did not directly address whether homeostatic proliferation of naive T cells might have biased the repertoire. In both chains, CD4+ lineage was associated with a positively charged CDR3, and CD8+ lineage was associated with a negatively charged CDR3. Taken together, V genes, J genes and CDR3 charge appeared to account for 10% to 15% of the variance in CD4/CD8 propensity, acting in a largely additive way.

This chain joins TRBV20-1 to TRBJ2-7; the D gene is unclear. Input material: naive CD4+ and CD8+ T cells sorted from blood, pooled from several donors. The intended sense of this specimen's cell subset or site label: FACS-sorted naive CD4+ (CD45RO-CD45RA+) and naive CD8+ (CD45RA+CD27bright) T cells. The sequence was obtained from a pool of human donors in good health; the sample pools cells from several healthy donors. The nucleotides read TGCAGTGCTAGAACGGGCTACTCGTCCTACGAGCAGTACTTC. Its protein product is CSARTGYSSYEQYF.